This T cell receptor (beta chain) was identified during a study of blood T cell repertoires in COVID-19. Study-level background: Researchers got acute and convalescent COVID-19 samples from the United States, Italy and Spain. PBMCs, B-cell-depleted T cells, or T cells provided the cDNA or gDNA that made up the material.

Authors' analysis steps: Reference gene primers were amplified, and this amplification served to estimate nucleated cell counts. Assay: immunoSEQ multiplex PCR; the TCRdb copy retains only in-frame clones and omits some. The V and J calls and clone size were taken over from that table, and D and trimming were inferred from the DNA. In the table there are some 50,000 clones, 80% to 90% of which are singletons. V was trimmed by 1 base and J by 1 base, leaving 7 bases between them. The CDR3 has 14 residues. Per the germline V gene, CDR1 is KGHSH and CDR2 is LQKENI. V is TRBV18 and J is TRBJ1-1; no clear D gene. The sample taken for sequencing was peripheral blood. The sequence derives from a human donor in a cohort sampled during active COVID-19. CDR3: CASSPLARNTEAFF. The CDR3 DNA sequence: TGTGCCAGCTCACCACTGGCCAGGAACACTGAAGCTTTCTTT. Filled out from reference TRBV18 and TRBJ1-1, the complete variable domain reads NAGVMQNPRHLVRRRGQEARLRCSPMKGHSHVYWYRQLPEEGLKFMVYLQKENIIDESGMPKERFSAEFPKEGPSILRIQQVVRGDSAAYFCASSPLARNTEAFFGQGTRLTVV.